The present entry profiles one T cell receptor (beta chain) with its context. Between the trimmed V and J ends, which lost 0 bases and 10 bases, there was a span of 9 bases. The CDR3 is made up of 11 amino acids. Germline V gives CDR1 DFQATT, CDR2 SNEGSKA (reference sequence). The record originates from a study of T cell changes during pregnancy in multiple sclerosis. Repertoires were generated with immunoSEQ multiplex PCR, while TCRdb's copy carries only in-frame clones and drops some. The sample has approximately 130,000 clones, around 97% seen once; the top ten hold 0.4% to 0.5%. The V gene is TRBV20-1, the J gene TRBJ1-1, with D uncertain. The clonotype originates from a female donor with multiple sclerosis, enrolled in a pregnancy study. Sequenced here: peripheral blood, sampled after pregnancy. The CDR3 reads CSAREWPGAFF. CDR3 DNA sequence: TGCAGTGCTAGAGAATGGCCAGGAGCTTTCTTT.